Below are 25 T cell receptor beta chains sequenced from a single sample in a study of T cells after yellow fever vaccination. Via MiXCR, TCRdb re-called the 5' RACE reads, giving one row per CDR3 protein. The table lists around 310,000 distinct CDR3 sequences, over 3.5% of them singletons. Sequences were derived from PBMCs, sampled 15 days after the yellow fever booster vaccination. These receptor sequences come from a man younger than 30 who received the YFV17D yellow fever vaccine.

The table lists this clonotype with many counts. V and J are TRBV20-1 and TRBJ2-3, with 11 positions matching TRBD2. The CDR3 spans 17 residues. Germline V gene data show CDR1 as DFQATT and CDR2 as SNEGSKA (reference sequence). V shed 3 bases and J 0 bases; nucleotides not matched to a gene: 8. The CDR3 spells CSARTSGDFLSTDTQYF. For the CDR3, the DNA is TGCAGTGCTAGGACTAGCGGGGATTTCTTGAGCACAGATACGCAGTATTTT.

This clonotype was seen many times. Here the CDR3 reads CASSVSTGRTGELFF. CDR3 nucleotides: TGTGCCAGCAGTGTCTCGACAGGGAGAACCGGGGAGCTGTTTTTT. The chain has TRBV6-1 and TRBJ2-2; 7 nucleotides line up with TRBD1. The CDR3 has 15 residues. In germline, CDR1 is MNHNS, CDR2 SASEGT. V lost 4 bases and J lost 5; bases outside the gene matches: 7.

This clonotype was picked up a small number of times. The CDR3 protein is CASSYGGTSGYEQYF. CDR3 coding DNA: TGTGCCAGTAGCTATGGAGGGACTAGCGGCTACGAGCAGTACTTC. V is TRBV19 and J is TRBJ2-7; 11 bases agree with TRBD2. The CDR3 has 15 residues. Germline-derived CDR1 and CDR2 are LNHDA and SQIVND (reference sequence). V shed 6 bases and J 3 bases; nucleotides not matched to a gene: 7.

CDR3 in amino acids: CSVDFRVTGTDTQYF. Here the CDR3 DNA reads TGCAGCGTTGACTTTCGGGTTACTGGCACAGATACGCAGTATTTT. This chain connects TRBV29-1 to TRBJ2-3; D call uncertain. Germline V CDR1 and CDR2: SQVTM, ANQGSEA. This CDR3 contains 15 residues. V gave up 3 bases and J gave up 1 base, with 14 bases separating them.

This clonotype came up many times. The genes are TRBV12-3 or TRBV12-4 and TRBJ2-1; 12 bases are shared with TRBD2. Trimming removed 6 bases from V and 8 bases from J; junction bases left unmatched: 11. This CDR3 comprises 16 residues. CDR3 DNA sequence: TGTGCCAGCAGCCACCGCTCTAGCGGGGGGGCCTATGAGCAGTTCTTC. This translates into CASSHRSSGGAYEQFF.

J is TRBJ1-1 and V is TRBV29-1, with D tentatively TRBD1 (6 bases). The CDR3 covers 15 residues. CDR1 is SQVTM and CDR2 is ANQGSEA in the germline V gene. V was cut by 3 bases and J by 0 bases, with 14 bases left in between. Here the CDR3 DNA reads TGCAGCGTTGATGGGGGCTTGGGCGTGAACACTGAAGCTTTCTTT. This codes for CSVDGGLGVNTEAFF.

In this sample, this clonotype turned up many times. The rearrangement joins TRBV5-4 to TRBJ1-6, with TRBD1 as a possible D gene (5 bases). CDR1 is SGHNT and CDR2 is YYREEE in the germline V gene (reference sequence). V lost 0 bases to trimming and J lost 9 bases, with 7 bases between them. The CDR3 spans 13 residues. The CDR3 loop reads CASSLDQGSPLHF. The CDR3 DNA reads TGTGCCAGCAGCTTGGATCAGGGTTCACCCCTCCACTTT.

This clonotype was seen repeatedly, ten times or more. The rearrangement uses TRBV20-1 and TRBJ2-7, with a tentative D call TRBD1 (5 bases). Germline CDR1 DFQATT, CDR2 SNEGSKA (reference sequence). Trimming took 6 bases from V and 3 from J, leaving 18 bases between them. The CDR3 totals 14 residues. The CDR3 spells CSAPFQGKSYEQYF. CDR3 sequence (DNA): TGCAGTGCCCCCTTTCAGGGAAAGAGCTACGAGCAGTACTTC.

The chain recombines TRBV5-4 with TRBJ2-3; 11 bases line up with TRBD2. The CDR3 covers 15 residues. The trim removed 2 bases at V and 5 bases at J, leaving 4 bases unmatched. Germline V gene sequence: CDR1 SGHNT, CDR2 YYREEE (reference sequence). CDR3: CASSFSGGAGDTQYF. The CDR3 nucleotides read TGTGCCAGCAGCTTTAGCGGGGGGGCGGGAGATACGCAGTATTTT.

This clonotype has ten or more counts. The CDR3 coding sequence is TGCGCCAGCAGCCAAAACGCGGTAGCCAAAAACATTCAGTACTTC. Protein product: CASSQNAVAKNIQYF. The chain joins TRBV4-3 to TRBJ2-4; no definite D call. This CDR3 comprises 15 residues. Germline V gene sequence: CDR1 LGHNA, CDR2 YSLEER. V lost 2 bases and J lost 0, with 8 bases in between.

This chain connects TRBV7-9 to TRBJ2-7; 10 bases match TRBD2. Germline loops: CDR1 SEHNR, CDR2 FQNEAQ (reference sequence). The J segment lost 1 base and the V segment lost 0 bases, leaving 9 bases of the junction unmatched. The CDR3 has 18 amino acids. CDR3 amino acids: CASSLAGGILAGSYEQYF. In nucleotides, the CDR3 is TGTGCCAGCAGCTTAGCGGGAGGAATACTAGCGGGGTCCTACGAGCAGTACTTC.

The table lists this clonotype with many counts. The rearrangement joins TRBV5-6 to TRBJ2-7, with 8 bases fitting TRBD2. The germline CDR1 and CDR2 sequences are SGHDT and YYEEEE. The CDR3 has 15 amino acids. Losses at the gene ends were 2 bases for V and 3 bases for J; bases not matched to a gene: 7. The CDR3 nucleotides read TGTGCCAGCAGCTTAACTAGCGGAGGGAACTACGAGCAGTACGTC. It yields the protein CASSLTSGGNYEQYV.

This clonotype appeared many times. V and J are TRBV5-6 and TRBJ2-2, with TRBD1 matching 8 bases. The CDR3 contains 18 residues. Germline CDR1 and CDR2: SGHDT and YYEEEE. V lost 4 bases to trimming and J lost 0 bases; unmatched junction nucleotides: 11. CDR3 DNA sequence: TGTGCCAGCAGCCGAATGGACAGGGCGAGGGCGAACACCGGGGAGCTGTTTTTT. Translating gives CASSRMDRARANTGELFF.

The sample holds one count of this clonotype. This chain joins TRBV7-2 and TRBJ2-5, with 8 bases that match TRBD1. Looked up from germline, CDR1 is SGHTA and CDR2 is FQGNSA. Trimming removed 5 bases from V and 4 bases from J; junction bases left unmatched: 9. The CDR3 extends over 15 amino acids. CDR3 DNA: TGTGCCAGCAGCATGGACAGGGCACTGCTAGAGACCCAGTACTTC. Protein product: CASSMDRALLETQYF.

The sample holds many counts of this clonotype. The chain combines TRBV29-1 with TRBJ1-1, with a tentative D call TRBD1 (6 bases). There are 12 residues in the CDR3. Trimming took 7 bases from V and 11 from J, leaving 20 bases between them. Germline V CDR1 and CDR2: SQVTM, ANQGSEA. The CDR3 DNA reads TGCAGCGGTCAAGGGGGGGGCGGGGCCGCTTTCTTT. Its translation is CSGQGGGGAAFF.

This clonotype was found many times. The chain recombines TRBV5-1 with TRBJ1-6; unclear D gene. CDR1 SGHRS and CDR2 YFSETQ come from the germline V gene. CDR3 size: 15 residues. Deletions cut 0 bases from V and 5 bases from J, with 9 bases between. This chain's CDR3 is CASSLGFGDNSPLHF. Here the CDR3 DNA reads TGCGCCAGCAGCTTGGGTTTCGGCGATAATTCACCCCTCCACTTT.

For the CDR3, the DNA is TGCGCCAGCAGCTTTAGGCGGGGACTCAATGAGCAGTTCTTC. Translation: CASSFRRGLNEQFF. V is TRBV5-1 and J is TRBJ2-1, with D tentatively TRBD2 (6 bases). The CDR3 consists of 14 residues. V was pared by 2 bases and J by 6 bases, with 12 bases between. Per the germline V gene, CDR1 is SGHRS and CDR2 is YFSETQ.

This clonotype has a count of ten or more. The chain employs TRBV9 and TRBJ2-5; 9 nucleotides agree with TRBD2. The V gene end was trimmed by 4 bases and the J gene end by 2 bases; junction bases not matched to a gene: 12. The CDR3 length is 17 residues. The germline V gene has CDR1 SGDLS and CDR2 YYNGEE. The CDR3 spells CASSSRGSGSPQETQYF. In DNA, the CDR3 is TGTGCCAGCAGCTCCCGGGGTAGCGGGAGTCCTCAAGAGACCCAGTACTTC.

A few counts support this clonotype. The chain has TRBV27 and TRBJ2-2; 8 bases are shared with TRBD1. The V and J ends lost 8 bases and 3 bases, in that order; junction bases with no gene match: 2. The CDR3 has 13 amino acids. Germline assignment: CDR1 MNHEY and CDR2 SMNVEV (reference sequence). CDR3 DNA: TGTGCCAGCCTGGGACAGGACACCGGGGAGCTGTTTTTT. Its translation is CASLGQDTGELFF.

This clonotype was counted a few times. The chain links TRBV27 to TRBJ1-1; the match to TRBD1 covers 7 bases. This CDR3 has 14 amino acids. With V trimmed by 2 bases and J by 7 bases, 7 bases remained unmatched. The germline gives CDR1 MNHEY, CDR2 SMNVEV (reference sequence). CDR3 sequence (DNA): TGTGCCAGCAGTTTAAGGTCCGACAGGGATGAAGCTTTCTTT. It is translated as CASSLRSDRDEAFF.

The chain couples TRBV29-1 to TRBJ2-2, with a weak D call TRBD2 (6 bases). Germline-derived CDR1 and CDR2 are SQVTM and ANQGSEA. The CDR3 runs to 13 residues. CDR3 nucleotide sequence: TGCACCGTCGGAGGGCAGAACACCGGGGAGCTGTTTTTT. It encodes CTVGGQNTGELFF.

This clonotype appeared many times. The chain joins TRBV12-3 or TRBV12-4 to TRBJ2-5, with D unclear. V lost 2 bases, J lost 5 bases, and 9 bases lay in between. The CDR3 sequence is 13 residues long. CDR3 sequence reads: CASSLQGTETQYF. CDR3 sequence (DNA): TGTGCCAGCAGTTTACAAGGAACCGAGACCCAGTACTTC.

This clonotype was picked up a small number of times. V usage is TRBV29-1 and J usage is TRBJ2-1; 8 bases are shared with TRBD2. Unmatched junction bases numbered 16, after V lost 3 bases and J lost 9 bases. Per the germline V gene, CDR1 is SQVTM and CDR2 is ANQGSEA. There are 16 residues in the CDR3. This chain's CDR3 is CSVEGQPGLDFGEQFF. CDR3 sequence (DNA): TGCAGCGTTGAGGGTCAGCCGGGACTAGATTTCGGTGAGCAGTTCTTC.

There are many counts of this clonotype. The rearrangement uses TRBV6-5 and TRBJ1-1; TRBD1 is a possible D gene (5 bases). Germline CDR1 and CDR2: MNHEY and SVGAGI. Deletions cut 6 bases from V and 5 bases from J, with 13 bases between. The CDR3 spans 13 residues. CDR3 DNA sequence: TGTGCCAGCAGCAGGGACCCCCGGACTGAAGCTTTCTTT. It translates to CASSRDPRTEAFF.

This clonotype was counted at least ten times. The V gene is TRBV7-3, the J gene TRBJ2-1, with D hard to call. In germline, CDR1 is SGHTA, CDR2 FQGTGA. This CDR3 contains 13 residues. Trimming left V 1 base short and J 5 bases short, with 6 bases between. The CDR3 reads CASSLNQDNEQFF. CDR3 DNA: TGTGCCAGCAGCTTAAATCAGGACAATGAGCAGTTCTTC.